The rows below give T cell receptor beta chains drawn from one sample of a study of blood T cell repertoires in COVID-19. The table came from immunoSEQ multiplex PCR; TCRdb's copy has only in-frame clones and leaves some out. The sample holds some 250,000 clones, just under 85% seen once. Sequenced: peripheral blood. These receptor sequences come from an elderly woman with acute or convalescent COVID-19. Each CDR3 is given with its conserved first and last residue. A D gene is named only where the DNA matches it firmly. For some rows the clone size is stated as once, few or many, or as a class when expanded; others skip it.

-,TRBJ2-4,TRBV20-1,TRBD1,TGCAGTGCTACTGACAGGGTTGACATTCAGTACTTC,CSATDRVDIQYF
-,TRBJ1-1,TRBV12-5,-,TGTGCTAGTGGTTTGGTAAGTGGCCTCCGGGGGACTGAAGCTTTCTTT,CASGLVSGLRGTEAFF
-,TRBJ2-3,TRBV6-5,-,TGTGCCAGCAGCCCCGGGACACCCGATACGCAGTATTTT,CASSPGTPDTQYF
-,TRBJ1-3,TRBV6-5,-,TGTGCCAGCAGGAACACAGGGTCTGGAAACACCATATATTTT,CASRNTGSGNTIYF
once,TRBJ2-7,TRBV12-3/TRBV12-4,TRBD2,TGTGCCAGCAGTTTCGGGGGGTCCTACGAGCAGTACTTC,CASSFGGSYEQYF
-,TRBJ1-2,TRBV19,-,TGTGCCAGTAGTCCCCTTTACAGGGCTGGCTATGGCTACACCTTC,CASSPLYRAGYGYTF
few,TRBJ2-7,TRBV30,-,TGTGCCAGAAAAGACGGAGCCTACGAGCAGTACTTC,CARKDGAYEQYF
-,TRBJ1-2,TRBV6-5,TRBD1,TGTGCCGCCCGGACAGGCACGTGGGGCTACACCTTC,CAARTGTWGYTF
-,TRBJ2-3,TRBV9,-,TGTGCCAGCAGCCCGGACAGTGCGGGTACGCAGTATTTT,CASSPDSAGTQYF
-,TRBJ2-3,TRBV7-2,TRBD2,TGTGCCAGCAGCTCCTTAGCGGGGGGGAGTGCAGATACGCAGTATTTT,CASSSLAGGSADTQYF